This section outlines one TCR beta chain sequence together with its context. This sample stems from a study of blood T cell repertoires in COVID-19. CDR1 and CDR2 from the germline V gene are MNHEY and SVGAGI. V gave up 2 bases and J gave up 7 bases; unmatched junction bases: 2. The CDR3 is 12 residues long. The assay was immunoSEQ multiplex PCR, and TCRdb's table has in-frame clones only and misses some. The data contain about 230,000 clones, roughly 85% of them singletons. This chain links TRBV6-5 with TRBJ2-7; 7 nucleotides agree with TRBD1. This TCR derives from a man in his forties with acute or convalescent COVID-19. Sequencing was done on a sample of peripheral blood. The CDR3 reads CASSYTTGEQYF. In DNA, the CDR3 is TGTGCCAGCAGTTACACGACAGGGGAGCAGTACTTC.